Listed below are T cell receptor beta chains from one sample, sequenced in a study of CD8 T cells in ankylosing spondylitis. In TCRdb, the 5' RACE reads were re-called with MiXCR into one record per CDR3 protein. In the table there are 700,000 to 850,000 distinct CDR3 sequences, 12% of which are singletons. Material for sequencing was blood, either unsorted or a sorted T cell fraction (not recorded which). These receptors all stem from a male donor with ankylosing spondylitis. CDR3s include the opening cysteine and the closing phenylalanine or tryptophan. D genes are given only for firm matches. Clone size, where shown, is once, few, many, or a class for clones that have expanded.

d_gene	v_gene	len	j_gene	abundance	CDR3aa	CDR3nt
.	TRBV9	17	TRBJ1-2	many	CASSVVPFDNPIGGYTF	TGTGCCAGCAGCGTAGTTCCTTTTGACAACCCAATTGGCGGCTACACCTTC
TRBD1	TRBV7-2	15	TRBJ1-1	many	CASSLRGQGNTEAFF	TGTGCCAGCAGCTTAAGGGGACAGGGGAACACTGAAGCTTTCTTT
TRBD2	TRBV20-1	15	TRBJ2-1	.	CSARDSSGGYNEQFF	TGCAGTGCTAGAGACTCTAGCGGCGGATACAATGAGCAGTTCTTC
.	TRBV7-2	15	TRBJ1-2	.	CASSLRGIFFGGYTF	TGTGCCAGCAGCTTAAGAGGGATTTTTTTCGGAGGCTACACCTTC
.	TRBV15	13	TRBJ2-1	many	CATSRGKYNEQFF	TGTGCCACCAGCAGAGGGAAATACAATGAGCAGTTCTTC
.	TRBV20-1	13	TRBJ1-5	many	CSAERGTGQPQHF	TGCAGTGCAGAAAGGGGTACGGGCCAGCCCCAGCATTTT
.	TRBV5-1	12	TRBJ1-4	many	CASSLTGEKLFF	TGCGCCAGCAGCTTGACAGGGGAAAAACTGTTTTTT
TRBD2	TRBV24-1	16	TRBJ2-1	few	CATSDLRLAGEDEQFF	TGTGCCACCAGTGATTTAAGGCTAGCGGGAGAGGATGAGCAGTTCTTC
.	TRBV20-1	12	TRBJ2-5	.	CSASEPGETQYF	TGCAGTGCTAGTGAGCCGGGAGAGACCCAGTACTTC
TRBD1	TRBV5-1	15	TRBJ1-2	.	CASSSWDRGVYGYTF	TGCGCCAGCAGCTCTTGGGACAGGGGGGTCTATGGCTACACCTTC
.	TRBV3-1	13	TRBJ2-2	many	CASSQESPGELFF	TGTGCCAGCAGCCAAGAAAGCCCCGGGGAGCTGTTTTTT
.	TRBV29-1	13	TRBJ2-7	once	CSVEGTRTSEQYF	TGCAGCGTTGAAGGGACCCGAACTAGCGAGCAGTACTTC
.	TRBV15	17	TRBJ2-1	.	CATSRDIISGLYNEQFF	TGTGCCACCAGCAGAGATATAATTTCGGGACTGTACAATGAGCAGTTCTTC
.	TRBV7-2	14	TRBJ2-1	few	CASSQSTSHSEQFF	TGTGCCAGCAGCCAGTCGACTAGTCATTCTGAGCAGTTCTTC
.	TRBV4-1	16	TRBJ1-6	.	CASSRRTDYYNSPLHF	TGCGCCAGCAGCCGCCGGACAGATTACTATAATTCACCCCTCCACTTT
.	TRBV20-1	14	TRBJ1-1	many	CSAREPLSRAEAFF	TGCAGTGCTAGAGAGCCCCTTTCAAGGGCTGAAGCTTTCTTT
.	TRBV20-1	14	TRBJ1-1	many	CSPLIGTGNTEAFF	TGCAGCCCCTTAATCGGGACGGGGAACACTGAAGCTTTCTTT
.	TRBV6-2/TRBV6-3	11	TRBJ1-1	few	CAIRDNTEAFF	TGTGCCATCAGGGATAACACTGAAGCTTTCTTT
.	TRBV20-1	12	TRBJ2-7	many	CSQVAGYDEQYF	TGCAGCCAGGTGGCGGGTTACGACGAGCAGTACTTC
.	TRBV23-1	8	TRBJ2-5	few	CASREISF	TGCGCCAGCCGGGAAATAAGTTTC
.	TRBV12-3/TRBV12-4	13	TRBJ2-5	many	CASSLVGGGTQYF	TGTGCCAGCAGTTTAGTCGGCGGCGGGACCCAGTACTTC
.	TRBV20-1	12	TRBJ2-3	few	CSARPREDTQYF	TGCAGTGCTCGCCCGAGGGAAGATACGCAGTATTTT
.	TRBV12-3/TRBV12-4	14	TRBJ2-5	many	CASSIQGFIETQYF	TGTGCCAGCAGTATACAGGGTTTCATAGAGACCCAGTACTTC
.	TRBV20-1	17	TRBJ2-7	.	CSARPAPGQAIFNEQYF	TGCAGTGCTAGACCGGCCCCGGGGCAGGCTATTTTTAACGAGCAGTACTTC
.	TRBV2	14	TRBJ2-5	.	CASSAGDFQETQYF	TGTGCCAGCAGTGCCGGGGACTTCCAAGAGACCCAGTACTTC
.	TRBV10-3	12	TRBJ2-1	many	CAISATAHEQFF	TGTGCCATCAGCGCGACAGCACATGAGCAGTTCTTC
.	TRBV20-1	14	TRBJ1-2	many	CSAPGQLGYYSYTF	TGCAGTGCTCCAGGACAGTTGGGCTATTATTCCTACACCTTC
.	TRBV5-1	14	TRBJ2-1	.	CASSYRQEYNEQFF	TGCGCCAGCAGCTACCGACAGGAATACAATGAGCAGTTCTTC
.	TRBV7-2	14	TRBJ2-1	.	CASSFDYDYNEQFF	TGTGCCAGCAGCTTCGACTATGACTACAATGAGCAGTTCTTC
.	TRBV7-8	15	TRBJ2-7	many	CASSLGQASSYEQYF	TGTGCCAGCAGCTTAGGCCAGGCCAGCTCCTACGAGCAGTACTTC
TRBD1	TRBV6-1	13	TRBJ1-1	many	CASRMDRGLVAFF	TGTGCCAGCAGGATGGACAGGGGGCTCGTTGCTTTCTTT
.	TRBV7-7	13	TRBJ1-3	few	CASSWGPGNTIYF	TGTGCTAGCAGCTGGGGTCCTGGAAACACCATATATTTT
TRBD1	TRBV20-1	20	TRBJ2-3	few	CSARFPRTGGVRWKTDTQYF	TGCAGTGCTAGATTTCCACGGACAGGGGGCGTAAGATGGAAAACAGATACGCAGTATTTT
TRBD1	TRBV18	14	TRBJ2-7	.	CASSPSDRDGLEYF	TGTGCCAGCTCACCTTCCGACAGGGATGGGTTGGAGTACTTC
.	TRBV9	14	TRBJ2-3	few	CASSVDPITDTQYF	TGTGCCAGCAGCGTAGATCCGATTACAGATACGCAGTATTTT
.	TRBV6-5	12	TRBJ1-5	few	CASSQKGQPQHF	TGTGCCAGCAGTCAAAAAGGTCAGCCCCAGCATTTT
.	TRBV5-1	17	TRBJ1-1	.	CASSFGRQGPMNTEAFF	TGCGCCAGCAGCTTCGGTAGGCAGGGGCCTATGAACACTGAAGCTTTCTTT
TRBD1	TRBV7-2	16	TRBJ1-2	few	CASSLEGGRGTYGYTF	TGTGCCAGCAGCTTAGAAGGGGGCCGGGGTACCTATGGCTACACCTTC
.	TRBV5-1	15	TRBJ2-2	.	CASSVEILNTGELFF	TGCGCCAGCAGCGTAGAGATTCTAAACACCGGGGAGCTGTTTTTT
.	TRBV20-1	10	TRBJ2-3	few	CSVGKLAQYF	TGCAGTGTCGGGAAGTTGGCGCAGTATTTT
TRBD2	TRBV20-1	15	TRBJ2-4	few	CSADAGGLGKNIQYF	TGCAGTGCAGACGCGGGGGGACTAGGCAAAAACATTCAGTACTTC
.	TRBV20-1	13	TRBJ2-4	.	CSASRTNKNIQYF	TGCAGTGCTAGCAGGACAAATAAAAACATTCAGTACTTC
TRBD1	TRBV20-1	14	TRBJ1-1	many	CSARDRTGYTEAFF	TGCAGTGCTAGAGATAGGACAGGGTACACTGAAGCTTTCTTT
.	TRBV5-1	12	TRBJ2-1	many	CASSPVNQEQFF	TGCGCCAGCAGCCCTGTGAACCAAGAGCAGTTCTTC
.	TRBV6-1	14	TRBJ1-2	.	CASSAVGANYGYTF	TGTGCCAGCAGTGCGGTGGGTGCTAACTATGGCTACACCTTC
.	TRBV7-2	14	TRBJ2-1	.	CASSSYTPGNEQFF	TGTGCCAGCAGCTCCTATACCCCAGGGAATGAGCAGTTCTTC
TRBD2	TRBV7-8	16	TRBJ2-5	few	CASSLAASGKRETQYF	TGTGCCAGCAGCTTAGCGGCTAGCGGGAAGCGGGAGACCCAGTACTTC
TRBD1	TRBV27	14	TRBJ2-1	.	CATGTGESYNEQFF	TGTGCCACCGGGACAGGGGAATCTTACAATGAGCAGTTCTTC